These 26 T cell receptor beta chains were all obtained from the same sample, sequenced in a study of cytomegalovirus exposure and HLA in healthy donors. Some clones are missing from TCRdb's copy, which holds only in-frame ones; the method was immunoSEQ multiplex PCR. The sample lists some 260,000 clones, about 88% occurring once. Sequencing was done on a sample of PBMCs. Receptors originate from a man aged 18 to 29 in good health and CMV-seropositive.

V is TRBV2 and J is TRBJ2-7; the D gene is possibly TRBD1 (6 bases). This CDR3 has 13 residues. Germline CDR1 and CDR2: SNHLY and FYNNEI. V dropped 4 bases and J dropped 6 bases, with 13 bases sitting between them. The CDR3 DNA sequence: TGTGCCAGCAGTGTCGACAGGCCTCGCGAGCAGTACTTC. It codes for CASSVDRPREQYF.

V is TRBV2 and J is TRBJ2-1, with 9 bases fitting TRBD1. CDR1 and CDR2 (germline): SNHLY, FYNNEI. This CDR3 is 15 amino acids long. Trimming cost V 6 bases and J 7 bases; bases outside gene matches: 10. CDR3 DNA: TGTGCCAGCAGCGGTGGACAGGGGATATGGAATGAGCAGTTCTTC. This gives the protein CASSGGQGIWNEQFF.

This sequence joins TRBV14 and TRBJ1-3; TRBD1 matches 9 bases. CDR1 is SGHDN and CDR2 is FVKESK in the germline V gene. CDR3 size: 15 residues. V lost 8 bases and J lost 4; bases outside the gene matches: 9. CDR3 region: CASGQGTPFGNTIYF. CDR3 bases: TGTGCCAGCGGACAGGGGACCCCTTTCGGAAACACCATATATTTT. The entire variable domain, with the rest obtained from reference TRBV14 and TRBJ1-3, is as follows: EAGVTQFPSHSVIEKGQTVTLRCDPISGHDNLYWYRRVMGKEIKFLLHFVKESKQDESGMPNNRFLAERTGGTYSTLKVQPAELEDSGVYFCASGQGTPFGNTIYFGEGSWLTVV.

This sequence joins TRBV7-2 and TRBJ2-3, with D unclear. This CDR3 comprises 14 residues. Germline CDR1 and CDR2: SGHTA and FQGNSA. Trimming took 5 bases from V and 0 from J, leaving 9 bases between them. CDR3 sequence reads: CASSRSGSTDTQYF. Written as DNA, the CDR3 is TGTGCCAGCAGCCGTAGTGGGAGCACAGATACGCAGTATTTT.

The chain uses TRBV30 and TRBJ1-1; 8 bases fit TRBD1. Per germline, CDR1 GTSNPN and CDR2 SVGIG (reference sequence). J gave up 1 base and V 1 base, and 5 bases lay outside the gene matches. The CDR3 is 15 amino acids. CDR3 DNA: TGTGCCTGGAGTGAAGCGGGGACAGGGAACACTGAAGCTTTCTTT. Residues: CAWSEAGTGNTEAFF.

The CDR3 region is CAASGGANYGYTF. CDR3 DNA: TGTGCCGCGAGTGGGGGGGCGAACTATGGCTACACCTTC. V and J are TRBV28 and TRBJ1-2; TRBD1 might be the D (6 bases). The CDR3 sequence is 13 residues long. Germline assignment: CDR1 MDHEN and CDR2 SYDVKM. V was cut by 11 bases and J by 2 bases, with 15 bases left in between.

The gene calls are TRBV2 and TRBJ1-1; unclear D gene. CDR1 and CDR2 from the germline V gene are SNHLY and FYNNEI. This CDR3 comprises 12 residues. V lost 3 bases and J 8 bases, leaving 10 bases between the germline ends. The CDR3 DNA reads as TGTGCCAGCAGTGACGATCAGACAGAAGCTTTCTTT. Amino acids: CASSDDQTEAFF. The full variable domain, in which reference TRBV2 and TRBJ1-1 provide the parts outside the CDR3, is EPEVTQTPSHQVTQMGQEVILRCVPISNHLYFYWYRQILGQKVEFLVSFYNNEISEKSEIFDDQFSVERPDGSNFTLKIRSTKLEDSAMYFCASSDDQTEAFFGQGTRLTVV.

This sequence joins TRBV5-1 and TRBJ2-1, with D uncertain. Germline V gives CDR1 SGHRS, CDR2 YFSETQ. The V and J ends lost 0 bases and 8 bases respectively, with 12 bases between them. This CDR3 is built from 14 residues. The CDR3 sequence is CASSLAGSGDEQFF. The CDR3 DNA reads as TGCGCCAGCAGCTTGGCCGGGTCTGGCGATGAGCAGTTCTTC.

This clone appeared a single time. This chain connects TRBV6-5 to TRBJ2-7; the match to TRBD1 covers 8 bases. CDR1 is MNHEY and CDR2 is SVGAGI in the germline V gene. V dropped 6 bases and J dropped 2; count of bases not matched to a gene: 6. CDR3 length: 14 residues. The CDR3 loop reads CASRRTGNAYEQYF. CDR3 nucleotides: TGTGCCAGCAGACGGACAGGGAATGCCTACGAGCAGTACTTC.

This clone was counted a single time. The V and J genes are TRBV6-4 and TRBJ2-1; 9 bases match TRBD1. V gave up 6 bases and J gave up 5 bases; unmatched junction bases: 5. CDR1 and CDR2 (germline): MRHNA, SNTAGT. The CDR3 sequence is 14 residues long. Here the CDR3 reads CASSAQGADNEQFF. In nucleotides, the CDR3 is TGTGCCAGCAGCGCACAGGGGGCGGACAATGAGCAGTTCTTC.

Details on this clone: The junction departs from the called germline gene at one end, perhaps through a read error. V usage is TRBV2 and J usage is TRBJ2-7; 7 bases match TRBD1. This CDR3 has 11 residues. Germline CDR1 is SNHLY and CDR2 is FYNNEI. The CDR3 spells CASSGTVSRHF. CDR3 nucleotides: TGTGCCAGCAGCGGGACAGTATCGCGACACTTC. The variable domain in full, completed from reference TRBV2 and TRBJ2-7, reads EPEVTQTPSHQVTQMGQEVILRCVPISNHLYFYWYRQILGQKVEFLVSFYNNEISEKSEIFDDQFSVERPDGSNFTLKIRSTKLEDSAMYFCASSGTVSRHFGPGTRLTVT.

This clone was detected only once. The CDR3 is CASSLGGPTSYNEQFF. For the CDR3, the DNA is TGTGCCAGCAGCCTCGGAGGGCCAACCTCTTACAATGAGCAGTTCTTC. The chain couples TRBV5-4 to TRBJ2-1; perhaps TRBD2 as D (6 bases). The CDR3 loop spans 16 amino acids. V lost 4 bases and J 4 bases, leaving 18 bases between the germline ends. Germline loops: CDR1 SGHNT, CDR2 YYREEE (reference sequence).

This chain links TRBV5-6 with TRBJ2-5, with D possibly being TRBD1 (6 bases). The germline V gene encodes CDR1 SGHDT and CDR2 YYEEEE. V was cut by 4 bases and J by 13 bases, with 20 bases left in between. The CDR3 spans 13 residues. The DNA of the CDR3 is TGTGCCAGCAGCGACGCAACGACAGGCCGGATGTACTTC. This sequence encodes CASSDATTGRMYF.

The V and J genes are TRBV2 and TRBJ1-2, with 8 bases lining up with TRBD1. V trimming: 6 bases; J trimming: 4 bases; junction bases outside the gene matches: 4. Germline CDR1 reads SNHLY; CDR2 reads FYNNEI. The CDR3 length is 13 residues. The DNA for the CDR3 is TGTGCCAGCAGGGGGGACAGGTTCTATGGCTACACCTTC. It translates to CASRGDRFYGYTF. Drawing the rest from reference TRBV2 and TRBJ1-2, the complete variable domain is EPEVTQTPSHQVTQMGQEVILRCVPISNHLYFYWYRQILGQKVEFLVSFYNNEISEKSEIFDDQFSVERPDGSNFTLKIRSTKLEDSAMYFCASRGDRFYGYTFGSGTRLTVV.

The CDR3 coding sequence is TGTGCCAGCAGTCGTCCCGGGACAGGGACCTACGAGCAGTACTTC. This sequence encodes CASSRPGTGTYEQYF. The chain employs TRBV28 and TRBJ2-7; 9 positions agree with TRBD1. The CDR3 is 15 residues long. CDR1 and CDR2 from the germline V gene are MDHEN and SYDVKM. V dropped 5 bases and J dropped 2; count of bases not matched to a gene: 7.

In its sample, this clone was seen once. An end of the junction does not agree with germline; a read error may underlie this. The chain combines TRBV28 with TRBJ2-7, with a weak D call TRBD1 (5 bases). Germline loops: CDR1 MDHEN, CDR2 SYDVKM. The CDR3 is 11 amino acids. CDR3 amino acids: CASSLGHRQNF. The CDR3 DNA follows: TGTGCCAGCAGTCTCGGGCACAGGCAAAACTTC.

This clone was seen only a few times. Other nucleotide sequences in the sample specify the same CDR3. The chain combines TRBV9 with TRBJ1-1, with D tentatively TRBD1 (5 bases). CDR3 size: 13 residues. V was cut by 0 bases and J by 4 bases, with 7 bases left in between. The V gene's germline CDR1 is SGDLS and CDR2 YYNGEE. The CDR3 DNA is TGTGCCAGCAGCGTAGGGGGGAGCACTGAAGCTTTCTTT. Its translation: CASSVGGSTEAFF.

This chain connects TRBV27 to TRBJ1-5; D possibly corresponds to TRBD1 (5 bases). Germline CDR1 reads MNHEY; CDR2 reads SMNVEV (reference sequence). V was clipped by 3 bases and J by 6 bases, with 9 bases between them. This CDR3 spans 13 amino acids. In DNA, the CDR3 is TGTGCCAGCAGTTTGGGGGTGGTTCAGCCCCAGCATTTT. This gives the protein CASSLGVVQPQHF.

The rearrangement links TRBV28 to TRBJ2-7, with D hard to call. The CDR3 is 16 amino acids. Germline CDR1 is MDHEN and CDR2 is SYDVKM. Trimming took off 2 bases at V and 0 bases at J, with 14 bases between the two ends. The CDR3 loop reads CASSLVNTHLSYEQYF. The CDR3 nucleotides are TGTGCCAGCAGTTTAGTTAACACCCATCTCTCCTACGAGCAGTACTTC. The complete variable domain, with remaining parts taken from reference TRBV28 and TRBJ2-7, reads DVKVTQSSRYLVKRTGEKVFLECVQDMDHENMFWYRQDPGLGLRLIYFSYDVKMKEKGDIPEGYSVSREKKERFSLILESASTNQTSMYLCASSLVNTHLSYEQYFGPGTRLTVT.

This clone was observed once. V gene TRBV19 combines with J gene TRBJ1-4; D is unresolved. V was pared by 6 bases and J by 0 bases, with 11 bases between. The CDR3 is made up of 15 amino acids. Germline V lookup: CDR1 LNHDA, CDR2 SQIVND (reference sequence). In DNA form, the CDR3 reads TGTGCCAGTAGGCCATCGTATGCAACTAATGAAAAACTGTTTTTT. Translation: CASRPSYATNEKLFF.

The chain recombines TRBV29-1 with TRBJ1-1, with 8 bases matching TRBD1. V shed 3 bases, J shed 3 bases, and the junction held 3 bases outside the gene matches. The V gene's germline CDR1 is SQVTM and CDR2 ANQGSEA. This CDR3 region has 13 residues. CDR3 nucleotide sequence: TGCAGCGTTGAGCCAGGGGGCTACACTGAAGCTTTCTTT. The encoded protein is CSVEPGGYTEAFF.

The CDR3 protein is CASSGRTGTSYEQYF. CDR3 coding DNA: TGCGCCAGCAGCGGGCGGACAGGGACATCCTACGAGCAGTACTTC. The chain links TRBV4-1 to TRBJ2-7; 8 nucleotides agree with TRBD1. Germline V gene data show CDR1 as MGHRA and CDR2 as YSYEKL. Germline trimming cut 5 bases from V and 1 base from J; bases unmatched to any gene: 7. CDR3 length: 15 amino acids.

The chain carries TRBV5-1 and TRBJ2-7; 8 nucleotides match TRBD1. CDR1 is SGHRS, CDR2 YFSETQ, per germline. This CDR3 spans 14 amino acids. The J segment lost 7 bases and the V segment lost 5 bases, leaving 11 bases of the junction unmatched. Written as DNA, the CDR3 is TGCGCCAGCAGTCCCGGGACAGGCCCCGTGGAGCAGTACTTC. This encodes CASSPGTGPVEQYF.

V and J are TRBV28 and TRBJ1-5, with 7 bases lining up with TRBD1. Germline-derived CDR1 and CDR2 are MDHEN and SYDVKM. There are 16 residues in the CDR3. V shed 1 base and J 4 bases; nucleotides not matched to a gene: 7. The CDR3 loop reads CASSLLTGTENQPQHF. In DNA, the CDR3 is TGTGCCAGCAGTTTATTAACCGGGACAGAAAATCAGCCCCAGCATTTT.

The chain employs TRBV5-1 and TRBJ1-1; D gene uncertain. Between the trimmed V and J ends, which lost 0 bases and 1 base, there was a span of 7 bases. This CDR3 has 14 residues. Germline V CDR1 and CDR2: SGHRS, YFSETQ. The DNA of the CDR3 is TGCGCCAGCAGCTTGGCCTCGAGGAACACTGAAGCTTTCTTT. It encodes CASSLASRNTEAFF. The entire variable domain, with the rest obtained from reference TRBV5-1 and TRBJ1-1, is as follows: KAGVTQTPRYLIKTRGQQVTLSCSPISGHRSVSWYQQTPGQGLQFLFEYFSETQRNKGNFPGRFSGRQFSNSRSEMNVSTLELGDSALYLCASSLASRNTEAFFGQGTRLTVV.

This clone occurred once. The chain recombines TRBV7-2 with TRBJ2-6, with D perhaps TRBD2 (6 bases). This CDR3 is 15 amino acids long. From germline, CDR1 is SGHTA and CDR2 FQGNSA. V shed 4 bases and J shed 3 bases, with 10 bases lying between them. The CDR3 DNA follows: TGTGCCAGCAGCTCGAGGAGGGGTGGGGCCAACGTCCTGACTTTC. Residues: CASSSRRGGANVLTF.